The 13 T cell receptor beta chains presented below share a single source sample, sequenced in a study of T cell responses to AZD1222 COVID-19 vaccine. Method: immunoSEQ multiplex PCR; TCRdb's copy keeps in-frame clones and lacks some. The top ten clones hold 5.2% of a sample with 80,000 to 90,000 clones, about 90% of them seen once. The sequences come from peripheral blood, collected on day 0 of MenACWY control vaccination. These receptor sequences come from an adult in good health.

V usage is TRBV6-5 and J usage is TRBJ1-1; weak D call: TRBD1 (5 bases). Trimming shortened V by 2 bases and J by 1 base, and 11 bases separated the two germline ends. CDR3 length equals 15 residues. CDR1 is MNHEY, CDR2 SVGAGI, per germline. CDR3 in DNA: TGTGCCAGCAGTTACACCGGGACTCCGAACACTGAAGCTTTCTTT. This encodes CASSYTGTPNTEAFF.

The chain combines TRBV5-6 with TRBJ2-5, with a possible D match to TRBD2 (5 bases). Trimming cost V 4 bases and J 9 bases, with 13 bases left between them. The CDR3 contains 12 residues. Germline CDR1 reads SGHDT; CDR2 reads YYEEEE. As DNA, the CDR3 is TGTGCCAGCAGCCGTCTCGGGGTGTCCCAGTACTTC. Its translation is CASSRLGVSQYF.

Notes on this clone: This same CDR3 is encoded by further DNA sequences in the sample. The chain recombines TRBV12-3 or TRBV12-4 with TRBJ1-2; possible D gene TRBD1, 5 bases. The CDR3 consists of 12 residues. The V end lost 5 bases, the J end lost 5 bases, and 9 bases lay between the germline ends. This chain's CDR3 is CASSGTDYGYTF. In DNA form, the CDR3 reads TGTGCCAGCAGTGGGACGGATTATGGCTACACCTTC.

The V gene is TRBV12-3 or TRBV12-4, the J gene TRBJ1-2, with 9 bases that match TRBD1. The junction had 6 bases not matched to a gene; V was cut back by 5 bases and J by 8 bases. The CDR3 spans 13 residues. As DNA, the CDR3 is TGTGCCAGCAGTACGGGACAGGGTTGGGGCTACACCTTC. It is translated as CASSTGQGWGYTF.

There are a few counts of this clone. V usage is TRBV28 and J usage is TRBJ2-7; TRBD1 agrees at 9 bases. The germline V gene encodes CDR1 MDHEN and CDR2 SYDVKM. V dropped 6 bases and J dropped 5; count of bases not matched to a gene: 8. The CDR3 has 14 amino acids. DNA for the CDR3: TGTGCCAGCAGAGAGACAGGGGGGATCCACGAGCAGTACTTC. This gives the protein CASRETGGIHEQYF.

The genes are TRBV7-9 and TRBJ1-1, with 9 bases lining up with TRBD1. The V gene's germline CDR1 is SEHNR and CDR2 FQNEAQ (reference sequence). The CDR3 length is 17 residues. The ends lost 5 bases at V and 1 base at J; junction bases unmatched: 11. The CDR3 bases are TGTGCCAGCAGCCAGGTGGGGGACAGGGAGAAGAACACTGAAGCTTTCTTT. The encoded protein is CASSQVGDREKNTEAFF.

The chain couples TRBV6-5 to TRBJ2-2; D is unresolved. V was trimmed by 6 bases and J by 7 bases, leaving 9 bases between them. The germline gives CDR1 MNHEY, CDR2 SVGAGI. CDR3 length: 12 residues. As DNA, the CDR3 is TGTGCCAGCAGCCCCCTAAGCGGGGAGCTGTTTTTT. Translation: CASSPLSGELFF.

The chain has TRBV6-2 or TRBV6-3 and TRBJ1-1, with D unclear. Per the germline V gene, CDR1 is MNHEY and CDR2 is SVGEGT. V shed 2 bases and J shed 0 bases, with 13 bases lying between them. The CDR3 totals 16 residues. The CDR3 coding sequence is TGTGCCAGCAGTTACCCGCAGGCGCGCATGAACACTGAAGCTTTCTTT. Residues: CASSYPQARMNTEAFF.

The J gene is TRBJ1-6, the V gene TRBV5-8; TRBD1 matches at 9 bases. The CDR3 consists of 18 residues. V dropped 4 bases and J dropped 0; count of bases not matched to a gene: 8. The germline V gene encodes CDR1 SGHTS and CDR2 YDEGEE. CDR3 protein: CASSITGGLRSYNSPLHF. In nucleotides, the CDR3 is TGTGCCAGCAGCATCACAGGGGGCCTTCGCTCCTATAATTCACCCCTCCACTTT.

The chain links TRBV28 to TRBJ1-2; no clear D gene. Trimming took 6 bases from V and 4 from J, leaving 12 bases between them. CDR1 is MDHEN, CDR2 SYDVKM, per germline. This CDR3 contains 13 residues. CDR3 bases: TGTGCCAGCAGGTCCGGGCCCAGCTATGGCTACACCTTC. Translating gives CASRSGPSYGYTF.

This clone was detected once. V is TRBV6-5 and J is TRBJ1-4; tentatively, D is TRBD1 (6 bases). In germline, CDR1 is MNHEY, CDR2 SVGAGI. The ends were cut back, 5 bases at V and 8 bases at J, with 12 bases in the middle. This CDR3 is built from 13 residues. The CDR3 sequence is CASSNDRREKLFF. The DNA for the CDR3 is TGTGCCAGCAGTAACGACAGGAGAGAAAAACTGTTTTTT.

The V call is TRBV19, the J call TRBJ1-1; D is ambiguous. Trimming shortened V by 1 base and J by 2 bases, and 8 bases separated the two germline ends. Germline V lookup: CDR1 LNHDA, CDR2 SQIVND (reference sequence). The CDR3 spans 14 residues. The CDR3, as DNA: TGTGCCAGTAGTATAGTCGCCGGAAACACTGAAGCTTTCTTT. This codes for CASSIVAGNTEAFF.

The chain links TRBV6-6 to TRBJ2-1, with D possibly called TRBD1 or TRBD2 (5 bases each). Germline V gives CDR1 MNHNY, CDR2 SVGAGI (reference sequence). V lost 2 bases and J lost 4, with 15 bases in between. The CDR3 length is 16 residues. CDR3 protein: CASSYGSGHTYNEQFF. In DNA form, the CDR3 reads TGTGCCAGCAGTTACGGGAGCGGACACACGTACAATGAGCAGTTCTTC.